The 26 T cell receptor beta chains listed next were all sequenced from one sample in a study of blood T cell repertoires in COVID-19. Generated by immunoSEQ multiplex PCR, the TCRdb table keeps only in-frame clones and is missing some. The data show hundreds of thousands of clones, around nine tenths seen once. The specimen sequenced was peripheral blood. The source is a man older than 75 with acute or convalescent COVID-19.

V and J are TRBV7-9 and TRBJ2-1; tentatively, D is TRBD2 (6 bases). V dropped 3 bases and J dropped 2 bases, with 11 bases sitting between them. The CDR3 covers 15 residues. Germline-derived CDR1 and CDR2 are SEHNR and FQNEAQ (reference sequence). The CDR3 loop reads CASSFPRGTYNEQFF. In nucleotides, the CDR3 is TGTGCCAGCAGCTTCCCCCGGGGGACCTACAATGAGCAGTTCTTC. Using reference TRBV7-9 and TRBJ2-1 for the parts outside the CDR3, the full variable domain is DTGVSQNPRHKITKRGQNVTFRCDPISEHNRLYWYRQTLGQGPEFLTYFQNEAQLEKSRLLSDRFSAERPKGSFSTLEIQRTEQGDSAMYLCASSFPRGTYNEQFFGPGTRLTVL.

The chain carries TRBV9 and TRBJ2-1; 11 bases agree with TRBD2. The CDR3 sequence is 17 residues long. The junction had 9 bases not matched to a gene; V was cut back by 0 bases and J by 7 bases. Germline CDR1 and CDR2: SGDLS and YYNGEE. CDR3 DNA sequence: TGTGCCAGCAGCGTAGTAGGTAGCGGGAGGGCCTTGAATGAGCAGTTCTTC. Protein: CASSVVGSGRALNEQFF.

V usage is TRBV7-2 and J usage is TRBJ2-3; the match to TRBD1 covers 8 bases. Germline V gene lookup returns CDR1 SGHTA and CDR2 FQGNSA. V trimming: 1 base; J trimming: 5 bases; junction bases outside the gene matches: 5. CDR3 length: 15 residues. Written as DNA, the CDR3 is TGTGCCAGCAGCTTAGAACGCAGGGGGCAAGATACGCAGTATTTT. It translates to CASSLERRGQDTQYF.

The chain carries TRBV7-2 and TRBJ1-2; perhaps TRBD1 as D (6 bases). Germline assignment: CDR1 SGHTA and CDR2 FQGNSA. This CDR3 has 13 amino acids. The V end was cut by 5 bases, the J end by 8 bases, with 15 bases between. This CDR3 reads CASSTTGTNGYTF. DNA for the CDR3: TGTGCCAGCAGCACCACAGGGACTAACGGCTACACCTTC. Filled out from reference TRBV7-2 and TRBJ1-2, the complete variable domain reads GAGVSQSPSNKVTEKGKDVELRCDPISGHTALYWYRQSLGQGLEFLIYFQGNSAPDKSGLPSDRFSAERTGGSVSTLTIQRTQQEDSAVYLCASSTTGTNGYTFGSGTRLTVV.

This clone was detected once. V and J are TRBV18 and TRBJ1-1; D gene unclear. There are 12 residues in the CDR3. From germline, CDR1 is KGHSH and CDR2 LQKENI. Between the trimmed V and J ends, which lost 0 bases and 4 bases, there was a span of 3 bases. The CDR3 DNA reads as TGTGCCAGCTCACCACCGAGCACTGAAGCTTTCTTT. It is translated as CASSPPSTEAFF.

In its sample, this clone was seen once. The J gene is TRBJ2-2, the V gene TRBV5-4; D is undetermined. CDR3 size: 15 residues. The V end lost 0 bases, the J end lost 5 bases, and 11 bases lay between the germline ends. The germline V gene encodes CDR1 SGHNT and CDR2 YYREEE (reference sequence). In nucleotides, the CDR3 is TGTGCCAGCAGCTTGGGTTCAACGAGGACCGGGGAGCTGTTTTTT. Translating gives CASSLGSTRTGELFF.

The CDR3 coding sequence is TGTGCCAGCAGCTTAGGAGGACAGGGCTACGAGCAGTACTTC. Encoded protein: CASSLGGQGYEQYF. The V and J genes are TRBV7-2 and TRBJ2-7; 8 bases fit TRBD1. V dropped 1 base and J dropped 3; count of bases not matched to a gene: 2. The CDR3 runs 14 residues. CDR1 is SGHTA, CDR2 FQGNSA, per germline.

The chain uses TRBV9 and TRBJ1-6; 11 nucleotides match TRBD1. The V segment lost 4 bases and the J segment 7 bases; nucleotides outside the gene matches: 4. The CDR3 spans 15 residues. The germline gives CDR1 SGDLS, CDR2 YYNGEE. The CDR3 DNA follows: TGTGCCAGCAGCAAGGGACAGGGGGACAATTCACCCCTCCACTTT. It translates to CASSKGQGDNSPLHF.

The CDR3 region is CASSRPGGQGAMGNIQYF. In DNA, the CDR3 is TGTGCCAGCAGTCGCCCAGGAGGACAGGGGGCTATGGGGAACATTCAGTACTTC. V gene TRBV28 combines with J gene TRBJ2-4; 11 bases are a match to TRBD1. With 5 bases clipped from V and 7 bases from J, the junction kept 16 bases outside the gene matches. The germline CDR1 and CDR2 sequences are MDHEN and SYDVKM. This CDR3 has 18 residues.

The genes are TRBV20-1 and TRBJ2-2; the match to TRBD2 covers 9 bases. From germline, CDR1 is DFQATT and CDR2 SNEGSKA (reference sequence). V trimming: 3 bases; J trimming: 5 bases; junction bases outside the gene matches: 13. The CDR3 is 17 amino acids. The CDR3 protein is CSASLTSGHPQTGELFF. CDR3 sequence (DNA): TGCAGTGCTAGTCTGACTAGCGGTCACCCTCAGACCGGGGAGCTGTTTTTT.

This chain links TRBV5-5 with TRBJ1-5, with TRBD1 matching over 7 bases. V gave up 0 bases and J gave up 9 bases; unmatched junction bases: 9. The CDR3 is 15 amino acids. The germline V gene encodes CDR1 SGHKS and CDR2 YYEKEE (reference sequence). DNA for the CDR3: TGTGCCAGCAGCTTGGCCCTAGGGGGCAGGGGGCCCCAGCATTTT. Protein sequence: CASSLALGGRGPQHF.

The chain combines TRBV12-3 or TRBV12-4 with TRBJ2-1, with a possible D match to TRBD2 (5 bases). CDR3 size: 13 residues. V shed 5 bases and J shed 7 bases, with 12 bases lying between them. CDR3 bases: TGTGCCAGCAGTCCCCCCGGCGGGAATGAGCAGTTCTTC. Its protein product is CASSPPGGNEQFF.

The rearrangement uses TRBV19 and TRBJ2-6; D possibly corresponds to TRBD2 (6 bases). V lost 4 bases and J lost 1, with 14 bases in between. This CDR3 region has 17 residues. Germline V gives CDR1 LNHDA, CDR2 SQIVND (reference sequence). The DNA of the CDR3 is TGTGCCAGTAGTAGGGGGGATTGGGATTCTGGGGCCAACGTCCTGACTTTC. Translated: CASSRGDWDSGANVLTF.

The gene calls are TRBV19 and TRBJ2-2; no definite D call. Trimming left V 3 bases short and J 4 bases short, with 12 bases between. The CDR3 totals 15 residues. Germline V CDR1 and CDR2: LNHDA, SQIVND (reference sequence). The CDR3 DNA is TGTGCCAGTAGTATGATGGCTCAGATCACCGGGGAGCTGTTTTTT. Protein sequence: CASSMMAQITGELFF.

This clone has more than one count but fewer than ten. The chain is built from TRBV11-1 and TRBJ1-1; D perhaps matches TRBD1 (6 bases). V lost 5 bases and J lost 0, with 10 bases in between. This CDR3 has 14 residues. From germline, CDR1 is SGHAT and CDR2 FQDESV (reference sequence). CDR3 nucleotides: TGTGCCAGCAGCCAAGAGGGGGTGAACACTGAAGCTTTCTTT. Translating gives CASSQEGVNTEAFF. Filled out from reference TRBV11-1 and TRBJ1-1, the complete variable domain reads EAEVAQSPRYKITEKSQAVAFWCDPISGHATLYWYRQILGQGPELLVQFQDESVVDDSQLPKDRFSAERLKGVDSTLKIQPAELGDSAMYLCASSQEGVNTEAFFGQGTRLTVV.

V and J are TRBV19 and TRBJ2-6; D remains ambiguous. The CDR3 totals 15 residues. The V end was cut by 7 bases, the J end by 0 bases, with 10 bases between. In germline, CDR1 is LNHDA, CDR2 SQIVND (reference sequence). The CDR3 DNA follows: TGTGCCAGTACTATTTCCTCCTCTGGGGCCAACGTCCTGACTTTC. This gives the protein CASTISSSGANVLTF.

The chain joins TRBV18 to TRBJ1-2, with TRBD1 identical over 7 bases. V gave up 3 bases and J gave up 4 bases; unmatched junction bases: 5. Germline loops: CDR1 KGHSH, CDR2 LQKENI. The CDR3 is 14 residues long. The CDR3 here is CASSPSTGAYGYTF. The CDR3 DNA reads as TGTGCCAGCTCACCCTCCACAGGGGCCTATGGCTACACCTTC.

This chain uses TRBV18 with TRBJ1-2; D is undetermined. The CDR3 has 14 residues. From germline, CDR1 is KGHSH and CDR2 LQKENI. The ends were cut back, 2 bases at V and 1 base at J, with 8 bases in the middle. The CDR3 is CASSPDSDNYGYTF. DNA for the CDR3: TGTGCCAGCTCACCAGATAGCGATAACTATGGCTACACCTTC.

This clone was seen just once. The V and J genes are TRBV13 and TRBJ2-5; TRBD1 matches 10 bases. There are 16 residues in the CDR3. The V gene end was trimmed by 3 bases and the J gene end by 7 bases; junction bases not matched to a gene: 11. CDR1 and CDR2 from the germline V gene are PRHDT and FYEKMQ (reference sequence). This CDR3 reads CASSLGGDRGPGTQYF. The CDR3 DNA reads TGTGCCAGCAGCTTGGGTGGGGACAGGGGCCCGGGGACCCAGTACTTC.

The rearrangement joins TRBV5-6 to TRBJ1-2; D unclear. V was shortened by 0 bases and J by 7 bases, with 16 bases between the two germline ends. The CDR3 consists of 15 residues. Germline loops: CDR1 SGHDT, CDR2 YYEEEE. The CDR3 sequence is CASSLVTLGSGGYTF. In DNA, the CDR3 is TGTGCCAGCAGCTTGGTAACCCTCGGTTCAGGTGGCTACACCTTC.

The rearrangement joins TRBV4-1 to TRBJ1-3; 7 nucleotides match TRBD1. This CDR3 has 15 amino acids. J lost 0 bases, V lost 3 bases, and 2 bases had no gene match. CDR1 and CDR2 (germline): MGHRA, YSYEKL. CDR3 nucleotide sequence: TGCGCCAGCAGCCAGACAGGGTCCTCTGGAAACACCATATATTTT. Amino acids: CASSQTGSSGNTIYF.

CDR3 region: CASSQDPQAGGQETQYF. For the CDR3, the DNA is TGCGCCAGCAGCCAAGACCCCCAAGCGGGGGGACAAGAGACCCAGTACTTC. J is TRBJ2-5 and V is TRBV4-1, with 9 bases matching TRBD2. There are 17 residues in the CDR3. V lost 0 bases to trimming and J lost 2 bases; unmatched junction nucleotides: 7. Germline CDR1 MGHRA, CDR2 YSYEKL.

CDR3 in amino acids: CASSTGQGEPQHF. DNA for the CDR3: TGTGCCAGTAGTACTGGACAGGGCGAGCCCCAGCATTTT. The J gene is TRBJ1-5, the V gene TRBV19, with TRBD1 matching over 8 bases. The CDR3 totals 13 residues. CDR1 LNHDA and CDR2 SQIVND come from the germline V gene (reference sequence). Losses at the gene ends were 4 bases for V and 8 bases for J; bases not matched to a gene: 4.

The rearrangement joins TRBV10-3 to TRBJ2-1; a possible D gene is TRBD2 (5 bases). The CDR3 sequence is 11 residues long. From germline, CDR1 is ENHRY and CDR2 SYGVKD. Trimming shortened V by 3 bases and J by 10 bases, and 7 bases separated the two germline ends. CDR3 nucleotides: TGTGCCATCAGTGACGGGGAGGAGCAGTTCTTC. It yields the protein CAISDGEEQFF.

V usage is TRBV5-5 and J usage is TRBJ1-2, with D uncertain. Germline CDR1 SGHKS, CDR2 YYEKEE (reference sequence). Trimming pared 0 bases from V and 4 bases from J, leaving 13 bases between. This CDR3 spans 15 amino acids. The chain's CDR3 is CASSLGQAVVYGYTF. CDR3 bases: TGTGCCAGCAGCTTGGGGCAGGCCGTTGTCTATGGCTACACCTTC.

The chain combines TRBV24-1 with TRBJ2-6, with D uncertain. Germline CDR1 and CDR2: KGHDR and SFDVKD. Trimming took off 3 bases at V and 0 bases at J, with 5 bases between the two ends. The CDR3 consists of 15 residues. The CDR3 loop reads CATSDASSGANVLTF. CDR3 DNA sequence: TGTGCCACCAGTGATGCGTCCTCTGGGGCCAACGTCCTGACTTTC.